Listed below are T cell receptor beta chains from one sample, sequenced in a study of early stage breast cancer tumors. Here immunoSEQ multiplex PCR was the method, and the copy in TCRdb shows in-frame clones only, minus some. The sample has roughly 30,000 clones; 50% to 75% are singletons. What was sequenced was breast tumor tissue. The receptors here all came from a person in their fifties with breast cancer. CDR3s include the opening cysteine and the closing phenylalanine or tryptophan. A D gene is named only where the DNA matches it firmly.

cdr3_aa j_call d_call v_call
CASRDRAWGEKLFF TRBJ1-4 TRBD1 TRBV6-1
CATSTLPGLGGYEQFF TRBJ2-1 TRBD2 TRBV15
CASSLDGGRVGTEAFF TRBJ1-1 NA TRBV5-1
CASSLWGHDQPQHF TRBJ1-5 NA TRBV7-9
CASPPGAPVSGNTIYF TRBJ1-3 NA TRBV27
CASSEDQPQHF TRBJ1-5 NA TRBV6-1
CASSLSTYNEQFF TRBJ2-1 NA TRBV7-2
CASGGKSLAGKSSYEQYF NA TRBD2 TRBV27
CASSLASATLNEQFF TRBJ2-1 NA TRBV5-6
CASSATGVNYGYTF TRBJ1-2 TRBD1 TRBV2
CASSYVAGVSTDTQYF TRBJ2-3 TRBD2 TRBV2